Below are 30 T cell receptor beta chains sequenced from a single sample in a study of OX40 agonist ivuxolimab in advanced cancers. Assay used: immunoSEQ multiplex PCR; TCRdb lists only in-frame clones, some missing. In the table there are under 100,000 clones, approximately 80% of which are singletons. The material was CD4+ or CD8+ T cells sorted from blood, obtained in a trial of the OX40 agonist ivuxolimab. Receptors originate from an adult with an advanced solid tumor such as melanoma, head and neck, liver or kidney cancer.

The CDR3 DNA follows: TGTGCCTGGAGTGTACTCCCGGGGACCACTGAAGCTTTCTTT. This translates into CAWSVLPGTTEAFF. The chain is built from TRBV30 and TRBJ1-1, with D perhaps matching TRBD1 (5 bases). This CDR3 is 14 amino acids long. Germline loops: CDR1 GTSNPN, CDR2 SVGIG (reference sequence). V lost 0 bases to trimming and J lost 4 bases, with 12 bases between them.

The chain recombines TRBV2 with TRBJ2-7; 8 bases fit TRBD1. CDR3 length: 17 amino acids. Germline CDR1 and CDR2: SNHLY and FYNNEI. Trimming cost V 3 bases and J 3 bases; bases outside gene matches: 13. The CDR3 is CASSDTTLGQVVYEQYF. The CDR3 region has the DNA TGTGCCAGCAGTGATACGACGCTGGGACAGGTAGTCTACGAGCAGTACTTC.

V gene TRBV30 combines with J gene TRBJ1-5; no clear D gene. The CDR3 length is 13 residues. Trimming took 2 bases from V and 3 from J, leaving 8 bases between them. The germline gives CDR1 GTSNPN, CDR2 SVGIG (reference sequence). The CDR3 spells CAWSYQVNQPQHF. DNA of the CDR3: TGTGCCTGGAGTTACCAGGTCAATCAGCCCCAGCATTTT.

This clone has only one observation. The genes are TRBV19 and TRBJ1-4; weak D call: TRBD1 (6 bases). The V end was cut by 5 bases, the J end by 6 bases, with 19 bases between. Germline values: CDR1 LNHDA, CDR2 SQIVND (reference sequence). The CDR3 is made up of 16 amino acids. The DNA of the CDR3 is TGTGCCAGTAGTCCCCGGCGCCAGGGGTCGGATGAAAAACTGTTTTTT. Translation: CASSPRRQGSDEKLFF.

This chain connects TRBV5-1 to TRBJ2-1; tentative D call: TRBD1 (6 bases). Trimming shortened V by 3 bases and J by 0 bases, and 16 bases separated the two germline ends. CDR1 and CDR2 (germline): SGHRS, YFSETQ. The CDR3 has 17 amino acids. The chain's CDR3 is CASSSLPTGSSYNEQFF. The CDR3 DNA reads TGCGCCAGCAGCTCGCTACCGACAGGCAGCTCCTACAATGAGCAGTTCTTC.

V is TRBV19 and J is TRBJ2-2; 15 nucleotides match TRBD2. The CDR3 spans 19 residues. Germline CDR1 LNHDA, CDR2 SQIVND (reference sequence). Unmatched junction bases numbered 8, after V lost 6 bases and J lost 0 bases. CDR3 protein: CASRPAGLAGGSNTGELFF. The CDR3 bases are TGTGCCAGTAGGCCGGCGGGACTAGCGGGGGGTTCGAACACCGGGGAGCTGTTTTTT.

The table lists this clone with a count of one. The rearrangement links TRBV4-1 to TRBJ2-2; TRBD1 matches at 10 bases. This CDR3 comprises 17 residues. Losses at the gene ends were 3 bases for V and 3 bases for J; bases not matched to a gene: 7. The germline gives CDR1 MGHRA, CDR2 YSYEKL. CDR3 in amino acids: CASSHPPGQGHTGELFF. In DNA, the CDR3 is TGCGCCAGCAGCCACCCCCCGGGACAGGGGCACACCGGGGAGCTGTTTTTT.

This rearrangement joins TRBV19 to TRBJ1-1, with 9 nucleotides matching TRBD1. CDR3 length: 14 residues. Germline assignment: CDR1 LNHDA and CDR2 SQIVND (reference sequence). V was clipped by 4 bases and J by 4 bases; unmatched bases: 4. The CDR3 DNA sequence: TGTGCCAGTAGTACGGGACAGGGCTCCACTGAAGCTTTCTTT. It translates to CASSTGQGSTEAFF.

Turning to this clone: Other DNA sequences in the sample encode the same CDR3. The chain recombines TRBV28 with TRBJ2-7; 8 bases line up with TRBD2. Germline V CDR1 and CDR2: MDHEN, SYDVKM. There are 16 residues in the CDR3. The junction had 10 bases not matched to a gene; V was cut back by 4 bases and J by 2 bases. The CDR3 DNA reads as TGTGCCAGCAGTTCAATCTTAGCGGGACTGGCCTACGAGCAGTACTTC. It codes for CASSSILAGLAYEQYF.

This chain connects TRBV11-2 to TRBJ2-6; 7 bases fit TRBD1. Trimming at V came to 4 bases and at J to 1 base, leaving 7 bases not matched to a gene. Germline values: CDR1 SGHAT, CDR2 FQNNGV. CDR3 length: 17 residues. CDR3 sequence reads: CASSSRQGVSGANVLTF. The CDR3 nucleotides read TGTGCCAGCAGCTCCCGACAGGGAGTATCTGGGGCCAACGTCCTGACTTTC.

The chain is built from TRBV29-1 and TRBJ2-6, with no clear D. The CDR3 runs 14 residues. Trimming cost V 3 bases and J 0 bases, with 6 bases left between them. Germline CDR1 and CDR2: SQVTM and ANQGSEA. As DNA, the CDR3 is TGCAGCGTTGACAGCAGCTCTGGGGCCAACGTCCTGACTTTC. It codes for CSVDSSSGANVLTF.

The chain recombines TRBV7-6 with TRBJ2-1; TRBD2 might be the D (5 bases). Germline CDR1 and CDR2: SGHVS and FNYEAQ. This CDR3 is 14 amino acids long. V lost 3 bases to trimming and J lost 5 bases, with 11 bases between them. Here the CDR3 DNA reads TGTGCCAGCAGCTTGAGGGCAGTCGACAATGAGCAGTTCTTC. This translates into CASSLRAVDNEQFF.

The chain recombines TRBV7-2 with TRBJ1-2, with D possibly TRBD1 on 5 matching bases. The germline V and J ends were trimmed by 5 bases and 7 bases, with 14 bases remaining between them. The CDR3 contains 13 residues. Per the germline V gene, CDR1 is SGHTA and CDR2 is FQGNSA. DNA for the CDR3: TGTGCCAGCAGCCCCCAGGGATTGGGTGGCTACACCTTC. This translates into CASSPQGLGGYTF.

The chain joins TRBV19 to TRBJ2-5, with 9 bases that match TRBD1. V shed 5 bases and J 5 bases; nucleotides not matched to a gene: 9. The CDR3 sequence is 15 residues long. The germline gives CDR1 LNHDA, CDR2 SQIVND (reference sequence). This CDR3 reads CASSDPGQGRETQYF. DNA for the CDR3: TGTGCCAGTAGTGATCCCGGACAGGGGAGGGAGACCCAGTACTTC. The entire variable domain, with the rest obtained from reference TRBV19 and TRBJ2-5, is as follows: DGGITQSPKYLFRKEGQNVTLSCEQNLNHDAMYWYRQDPGQGLRLIYYSQIVNDFQKGDIAEGYSVSREKKESFPLTVTSAQKNPTAFYLCASSDPGQGRETQYFGPGTRLLVL.

The chain joins TRBV7-9 to TRBJ2-7; 11 bases line up with TRBD1. The CDR3 runs to 15 residues. The V gene's germline CDR1 is SEHNR and CDR2 FQNEAQ (reference sequence). The V segment lost 1 base and the J segment 3 bases; nucleotides outside the gene matches: 2. CDR3 in amino acids: CASSLGGTGGYEQYF. The CDR3 DNA reads as TGTGCCAGCAGCTTAGGCGGGACAGGGGGCTACGAGCAGTACTTC.

The chain employs TRBV18 and TRBJ1-5; 8 nucleotides match TRBD1. Trimming took 6 bases from V and 0 from J; bases not matched to a gene: 13. The CDR3 totals 18 residues. Germline lookup yields CDR1 KGHSH and CDR2 LQKENI. The DNA for the CDR3 is TGTGCCAGCTCGTTTGGTGGACAGGGAGTGGGTAGCAATCAGCCCCAGCATTTT. Its protein product is CASSFGGQGVGSNQPQHF.

This CDR3 is CASSQSSYNEQFF. CDR3 coding DNA: TGTGCCAGCTCACAGAGCTCCTACAATGAGCAGTTCTTC. The V call is TRBV18, the J call TRBJ2-1; D unclear. Germline CDR1 and CDR2: KGHSH and LQKENI. The CDR3 consists of 13 residues. The ends were cut back, 4 bases at V and 0 bases at J, with 4 bases in the middle.

The rearrangement joins TRBV4-2 to TRBJ2-3, with 9 bases lining up with TRBD1. V shed 4 bases, J shed 5 bases, and the junction held 4 bases outside the gene matches. The CDR3 has 14 residues. The germline CDR1 and CDR2 sequences are LGHNA and YNFKEQ. The CDR3 bases are TGTGCCAGCAGCCCGGGACAGGGTGAAGATACGCAGTATTTT. Protein product: CASSPGQGEDTQYF.

This clone was seen once. The chain recombines TRBV6-6 with TRBJ2-2, with D possibly TRBD1 on 6 matching bases. This CDR3 has 15 amino acids. V lost 7 bases and J lost 4, with 16 bases in between. Germline V gene sequence: CDR1 MNHNY, CDR2 SVGAGI (reference sequence). CDR3 coding DNA: TGTGCCAGCACTCTATGGCAGGGGAGCACCGGGGAGCTGTTTTTT. Amino acid sequence: CASTLWQGSTGELFF.

The chain is built from TRBV5-5 and TRBJ2-7; D remains ambiguous. This CDR3 is 11 amino acids long. The germline V gene has CDR1 SGHKS and CDR2 YYEKEE (reference sequence). Trimming took 4 bases from V and 7 from J, leaving 9 bases between them. DNA for the CDR3: TGTGCCAGCAGCCTGGAAGTGGAGCAGTACTTC. This encodes CASSLEVEQYF.

This chain joins TRBV2 and TRBJ1-6, with D possibly TRBD1 on 6 matching bases. The CDR3 is 15 residues long. V lost 5 bases, J lost 7 bases, and 15 bases lay in between. CDR1 and CDR2 from the germline V gene are SNHLY and FYNNEI. The CDR3 DNA sequence: TGTGCCAGCAGTTTACCGGGACACGAAAATTCACCCCTCCACTTT. Translation: CASSLPGHENSPLHF.

This chain uses TRBV28 with TRBJ1-5, with 9 positions matching TRBD1. The CDR3 has 20 residues. CDR1 is MDHEN, CDR2 SYDVKM, per germline. V shed 4 bases, J shed 4 bases, and the junction held 20 bases outside the gene matches. The CDR3 sequence is CASSSDPGTGIWSRNQPQHF. CDR3 coding DNA: TGTGCCAGCAGTTCGGATCCCGGGACAGGGATATGGTCGCGGAATCAGCCCCAGCATTTT.

The chain recombines TRBV19 with TRBJ1-5; maybe TRBD1 (5 bases). Between the trimmed V and J ends, which lost 5 bases and 7 bases, there was a span of 12 bases. This CDR3 comprises 13 residues. Per germline, CDR1 LNHDA and CDR2 SQIVND (reference sequence). The CDR3 loop is CASSLRGTQPQHF. The DNA for the CDR3 is TGTGCCAGTAGTCTTAGGGGAACCCAGCCCCAGCATTTT. The entire variable domain, with the rest obtained from reference TRBV19 and TRBJ1-5, is as follows: DGGITQSPKYLFRKEGQNVTLSCEQNLNHDAMYWYRQDPGQGLRLIYYSQIVNDFQKGDIAEGYSVSREKKESFPLTVTSAQKNPTAFYLCASSLRGTQPQHFGDGTRLSIL.

This chain joins TRBV19 and TRBJ1-4; D not certain. The V gene's germline CDR1 is LNHDA and CDR2 SQIVND (reference sequence). The V end lost 5 bases, the J end lost 8 bases, and 15 bases lay between the germline ends. This CDR3 has 14 amino acids. The CDR3 here is CASSPPGLEEKLFF. DNA of the CDR3: TGTGCCAGTAGTCCTCCAGGATTGGAAGAAAAACTGTTTTTT. Filled out from reference TRBV19 and TRBJ1-4, the complete variable domain reads DGGITQSPKYLFRKEGQNVTLSCEQNLNHDAMYWYRQDPGQGLRLIYYSQIVNDFQKGDIAEGYSVSREKKESFPLTVTSAQKNPTAFYLCASSPPGLEEKLFFGSGTQLSVL.

The chain links TRBV27 to TRBJ2-3; no clear D. Trimming removed 5 bases from V and 0 bases from J, with 18 bases in between. The CDR3 length is 17 residues. Germline V gene data show CDR1 as MNHEY and CDR2 as SMNVEV (reference sequence). CDR3 loop: CASSPDFSRLSTDTQYF. CDR3 nucleotide sequence: TGTGCCAGCAGTCCCGACTTTAGTCGCCTTAGCACAGATACGCAGTATTTT.

The rearrangement links TRBV5-1 to TRBJ2-6; D may be TRBD2 (6 bases). V was cut by 2 bases and J by 0 bases, with 18 bases left in between. From germline, CDR1 is SGHRS and CDR2 YFSETQ. The CDR3 loop spans 19 amino acids. CDR3 DNA sequence: TGCGCCAGCAGCTTTCCGGCGCGGGGATTGATCTCTGGGGCCAACGTCCTGACTTTC. It specifies CASSFPARGLISGANVLTF.

There are a few counts of this clone. The chain recombines TRBV6-6 with TRBJ2-2; possibly TRBD1 for D (5 bases). CDR3 length: 15 amino acids. Germline V gene lookup returns CDR1 MNHNY and CDR2 SVGAGI (reference sequence). V gave up 4 bases and J gave up 5 bases, with 14 bases separating them. CDR3 sequence: CASSSVPGFTGELFF. CDR3 DNA sequence: TGTGCCAGCAGTTCAGTCCCAGGGTTTACCGGGGAGCTGTTTTTT.

This clone was seen a single time. The gene calls are TRBV6-4 and TRBJ1-5; D uncertain. The length of the CDR3 is 15 residues. Germline-derived CDR1 and CDR2 are MRHNA and SNTAGT. The V gene lost 5 bases and the J gene lost 6 bases, with 17 bases spanning the gap. Here the CDR3 reads CASSPGAGYGQPQHF. CDR3 DNA: TGTGCCAGCAGTCCAGGAGCTGGGTATGGTCAGCCCCAGCATTTT.

The chain carries TRBV6-1 and TRBJ2-7; perhaps TRBD1 as D (6 bases). The CDR3 is 14 amino acids. V was clipped by 6 bases and J by 2 bases, with 14 bases between them. Germline CDR1 and CDR2: MNHNS and SASEGT. The CDR3 loop is CASRTQQGPYEQYF. CDR3 coding DNA: TGTGCCAGCAGGACACAACAGGGCCCCTACGAGCAGTACTTC.

The chain employs TRBV7-9 and TRBJ2-7; 7 nucleotides match TRBD1. Germline CDR1 SEHNR, CDR2 FQNEAQ (reference sequence). This CDR3 is 15 amino acids long. Germline trimming cut 3 bases from V and 0 bases from J; bases unmatched to any gene: 5. The CDR3 bases are TGTGCCAGCAGCTTGTCGGGACAGAGCTCCTACGAGCAGTACTTC. Protein product: CASSLSGQSSYEQYF.